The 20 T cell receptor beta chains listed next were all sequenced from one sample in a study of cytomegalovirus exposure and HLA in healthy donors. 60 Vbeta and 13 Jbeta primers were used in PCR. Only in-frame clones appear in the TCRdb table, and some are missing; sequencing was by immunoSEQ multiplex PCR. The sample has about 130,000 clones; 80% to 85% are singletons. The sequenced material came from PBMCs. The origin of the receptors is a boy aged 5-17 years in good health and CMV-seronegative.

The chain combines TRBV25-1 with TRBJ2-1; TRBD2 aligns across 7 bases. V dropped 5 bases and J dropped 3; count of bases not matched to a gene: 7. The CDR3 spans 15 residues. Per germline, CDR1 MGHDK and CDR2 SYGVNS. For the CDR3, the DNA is TGTGCCAGCAGTCTGGGAGGGTTCGGCTACAATGAGCAGTTCTTC. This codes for CASSLGGFGYNEQFF.

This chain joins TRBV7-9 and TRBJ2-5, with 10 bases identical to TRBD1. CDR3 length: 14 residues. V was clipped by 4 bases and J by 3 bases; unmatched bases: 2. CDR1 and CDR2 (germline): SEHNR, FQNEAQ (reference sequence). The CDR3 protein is CASSWGTGEETQYF. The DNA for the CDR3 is TGTGCCAGCAGCTGGGGGACAGGGGAAGAGACCCAGTACTTC.

The CDR3 region is CASSLGQGEAFF. The CDR3 nucleotides are TGTGCCAGCAGTCTAGGACAGGGTGAAGCTTTCTTT. J is TRBJ1-1 and V is TRBV27; 8 bases map to TRBD1. This CDR3 spans 12 amino acids. Germline assignment: CDR1 MNHEY and CDR2 SMNVEV (reference sequence). Trimming removed 5 bases from V and 7 bases from J; junction bases left unmatched: 3.

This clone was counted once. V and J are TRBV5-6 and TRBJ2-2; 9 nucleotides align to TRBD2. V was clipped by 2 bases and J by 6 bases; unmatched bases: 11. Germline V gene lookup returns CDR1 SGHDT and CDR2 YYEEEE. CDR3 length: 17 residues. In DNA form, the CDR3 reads TGTGCCAGCAGCTTAACTAGCGGGTCGAGGGTCCCCGGGGAGCTGTTTTTT. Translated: CASSLTSGSRVPGELFF.

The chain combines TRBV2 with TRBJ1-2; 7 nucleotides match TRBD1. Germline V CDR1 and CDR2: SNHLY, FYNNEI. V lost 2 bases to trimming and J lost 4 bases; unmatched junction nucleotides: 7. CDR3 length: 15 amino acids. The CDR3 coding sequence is TGTGCCAGCAGTGAATGGGACAGAGGTGGCTATGGCTACACCTTC. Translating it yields CASSEWDRGGYGYTF.

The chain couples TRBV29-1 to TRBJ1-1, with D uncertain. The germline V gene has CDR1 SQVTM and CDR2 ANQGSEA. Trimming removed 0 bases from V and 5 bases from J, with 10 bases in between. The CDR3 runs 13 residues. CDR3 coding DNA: TGCAGCGTTGAAGATCTTCGCGGGACTGAAGCTTTCTTT. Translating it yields CSVEDLRGTEAFF.

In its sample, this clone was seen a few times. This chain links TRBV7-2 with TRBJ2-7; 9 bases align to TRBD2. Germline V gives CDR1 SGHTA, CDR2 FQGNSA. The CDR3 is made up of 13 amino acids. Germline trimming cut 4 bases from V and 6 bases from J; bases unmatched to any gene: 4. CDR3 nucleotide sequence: TGTGCCAGCAGCTCTAGCGGGACGACCGAGCAGTACTTC. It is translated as CASSSSGTTEQYF.

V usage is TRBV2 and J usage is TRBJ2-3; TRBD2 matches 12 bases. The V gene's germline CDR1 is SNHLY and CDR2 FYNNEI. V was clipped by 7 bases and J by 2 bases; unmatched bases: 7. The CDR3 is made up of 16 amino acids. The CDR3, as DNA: TGTGCCAGCACCCTAGGACTAGCGGGACCCACAGATACGCAGTATTTT. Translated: CASTLGLAGPTDTQYF.

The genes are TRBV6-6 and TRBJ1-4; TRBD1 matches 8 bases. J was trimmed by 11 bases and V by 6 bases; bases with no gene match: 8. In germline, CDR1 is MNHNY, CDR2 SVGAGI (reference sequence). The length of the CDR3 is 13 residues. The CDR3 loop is CASSSTGEGKLFF. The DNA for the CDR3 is TGTGCCAGCAGCTCGACAGGGGAGGGTAAACTGTTTTTT.

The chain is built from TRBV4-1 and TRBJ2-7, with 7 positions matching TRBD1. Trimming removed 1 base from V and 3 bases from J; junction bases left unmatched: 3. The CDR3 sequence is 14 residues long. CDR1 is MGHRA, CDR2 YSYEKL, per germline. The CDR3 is CASSQVQGVYEQYF. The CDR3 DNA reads TGCGCCAGCAGCCAAGTTCAGGGGGTCTACGAGCAGTACTTC.

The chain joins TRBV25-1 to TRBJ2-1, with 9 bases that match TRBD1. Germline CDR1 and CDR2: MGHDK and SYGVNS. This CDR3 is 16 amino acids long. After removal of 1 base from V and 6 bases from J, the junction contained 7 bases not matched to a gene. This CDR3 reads CASSEWDRELGNEQFF. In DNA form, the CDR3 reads TGTGCCAGCAGTGAATGGGACAGGGAATTGGGCAATGAGCAGTTCTTC. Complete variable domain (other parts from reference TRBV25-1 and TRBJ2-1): EADIYQTPRYLVIGTGKKITLECSQTMGHDKMYWYQQDPGMELHLIHYSYGVNSTEKGDLSSESTVSRIRTEHFPLTLESARPSHTSQYLCASSEWDRELGNEQFFGPGTRLTVL.

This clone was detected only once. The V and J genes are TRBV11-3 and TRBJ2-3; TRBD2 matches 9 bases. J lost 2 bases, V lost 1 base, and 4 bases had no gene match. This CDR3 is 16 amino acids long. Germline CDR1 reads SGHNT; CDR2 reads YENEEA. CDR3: CASSLGLAGITDTQYF. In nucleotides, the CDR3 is TGTGCCAGCAGCTTAGGGCTAGCGGGGATCACAGATACGCAGTATTTT.

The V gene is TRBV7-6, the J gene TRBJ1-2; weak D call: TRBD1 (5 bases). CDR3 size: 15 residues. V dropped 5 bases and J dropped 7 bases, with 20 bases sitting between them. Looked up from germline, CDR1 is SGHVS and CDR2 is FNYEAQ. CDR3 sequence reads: CASSTSPGDSFGYTF. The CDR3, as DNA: TGTGCCAGCAGCACAAGCCCCGGGGACTCCTTTGGCTACACCTTC.

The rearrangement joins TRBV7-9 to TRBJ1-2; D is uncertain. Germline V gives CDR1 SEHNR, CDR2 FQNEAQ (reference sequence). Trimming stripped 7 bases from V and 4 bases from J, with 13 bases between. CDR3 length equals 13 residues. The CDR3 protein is CASTSGEPYGYTF. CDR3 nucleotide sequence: TGTGCCAGCACCTCCGGGGAGCCCTATGGCTACACCTTC.

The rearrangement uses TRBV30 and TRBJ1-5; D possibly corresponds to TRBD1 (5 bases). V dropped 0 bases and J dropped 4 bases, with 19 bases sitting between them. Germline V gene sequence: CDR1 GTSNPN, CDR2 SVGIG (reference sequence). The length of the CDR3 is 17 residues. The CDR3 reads CAWSVQDSGRVNQPQHF. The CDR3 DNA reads TGTGCCTGGAGTGTACAGGATTCCGGACGGGTGAATCAGCCCCAGCATTTT.

The CDR3 DNA is TGTGCCGGCGCAAGGACAGGGGAGATTAACTATGGCTACACCTTC. This sequence encodes CAGARTGEINYGYTF. The chain couples TRBV6-1 to TRBJ1-2, with 9 bases identical to TRBD1. Germline CDR1 reads MNHNS; CDR2 reads SASEGT. The V and J ends lost 11 bases and 1 base, in that order; junction bases with no gene match: 11. The CDR3 has 15 amino acids.

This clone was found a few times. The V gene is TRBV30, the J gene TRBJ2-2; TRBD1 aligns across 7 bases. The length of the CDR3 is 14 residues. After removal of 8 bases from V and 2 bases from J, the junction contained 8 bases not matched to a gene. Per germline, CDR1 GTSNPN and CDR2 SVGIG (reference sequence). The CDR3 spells CAATGTDNTGELFF. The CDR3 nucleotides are TGTGCCGCAACCGGGACAGACAACACCGGGGAGCTGTTTTTT. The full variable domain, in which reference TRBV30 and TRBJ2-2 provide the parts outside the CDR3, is SQTIHQWPATLVQPVGSPLSLECTVEGTSNPNLYWYRQAAGRGLQLLFYSVGIGQISSEVPQNLSASRPQDRQFILSSKKLLLSDSGFYLCAATGTDNTGELFFGEGSRLTVL.

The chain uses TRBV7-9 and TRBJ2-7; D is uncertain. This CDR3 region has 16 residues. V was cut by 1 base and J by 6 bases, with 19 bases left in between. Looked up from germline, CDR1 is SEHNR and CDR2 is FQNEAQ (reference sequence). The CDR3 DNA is TGTGCCAGCAGCTTAGTCGGCGGCAAATCCCTTTCCGAGCAGTACTTC. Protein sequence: CASSLVGGKSLSEQYF. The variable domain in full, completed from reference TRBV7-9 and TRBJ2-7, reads DTGVSQNPRHKITKRGQNVTFRCDPISEHNRLYWYRQTLGQGPEFLTYFQNEAQLEKSRLLSDRFSAERPKGSFSTLEIQRTEQGDSAMYLCASSLVGGKSLSEQYFGPGTRLTVT.

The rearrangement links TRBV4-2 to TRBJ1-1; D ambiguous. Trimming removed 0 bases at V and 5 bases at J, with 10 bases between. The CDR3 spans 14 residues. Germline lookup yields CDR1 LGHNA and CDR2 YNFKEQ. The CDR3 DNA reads TGTGCCAGCAGCCAAGATGGGAGGACTACTGAAGCTTTCTTT. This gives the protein CASSQDGRTTEAFF.

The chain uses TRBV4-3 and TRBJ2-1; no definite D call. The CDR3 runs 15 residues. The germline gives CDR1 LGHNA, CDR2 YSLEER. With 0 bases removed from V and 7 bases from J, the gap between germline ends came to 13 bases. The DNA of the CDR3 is TGCGCCAGCAGCCAAGATAACAGTCCTTGGAATGAGCAGTTCTTC. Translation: CASSQDNSPWNEQFF.